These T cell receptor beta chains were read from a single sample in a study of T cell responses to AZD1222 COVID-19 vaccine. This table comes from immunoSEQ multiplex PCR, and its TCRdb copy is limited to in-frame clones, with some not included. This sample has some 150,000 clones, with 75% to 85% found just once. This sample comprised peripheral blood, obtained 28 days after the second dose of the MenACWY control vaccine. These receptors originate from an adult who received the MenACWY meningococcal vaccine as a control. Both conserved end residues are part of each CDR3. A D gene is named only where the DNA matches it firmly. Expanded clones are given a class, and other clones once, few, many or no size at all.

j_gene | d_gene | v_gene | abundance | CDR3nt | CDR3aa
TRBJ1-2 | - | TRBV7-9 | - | TGTGCCAGCAGCCCGGGCCAGGTGGATGGCTACACCTTC | CASSPGQVDGYTF
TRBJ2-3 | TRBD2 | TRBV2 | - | TGTGCCAGCAACGGCGGGAGGAGCACAGATACGCAGTATTTT | CASNGGRSTDTQYF
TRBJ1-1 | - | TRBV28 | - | TGTGCCAGTGGCGGGGGGCCCACTGAAGCTTTCTTT | CASGGGPTEAFF
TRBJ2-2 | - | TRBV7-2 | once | TGTGCCAGCAGCTTAGATCTGACGAACACCGGGGAGCTGTTTTTT | CASSLDLTNTGELFF
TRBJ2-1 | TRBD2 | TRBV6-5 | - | TGTGCCAGCAGCCGCACCGGACTAGTCTCAAATGAGCAGTTCTTC | CASSRTGLVSNEQFF
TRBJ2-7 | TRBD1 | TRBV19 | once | TGTGCCAGGAGGGACAGGAACTCCTACGAGCAGTACTTC | CARRDRNSYEQYF
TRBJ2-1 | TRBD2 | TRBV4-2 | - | TGTGCCAGCAGCCGTGGGACTAGCGGTGGCGATGAGCAGTTCTTC | CASSRGTSGGDEQFF
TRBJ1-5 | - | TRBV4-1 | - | TGCGCCAGCAGCCAAGATACAGGTGACGGGCCCCAGCATTTT | CASSQDTGDGPQHF
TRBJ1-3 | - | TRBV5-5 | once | TGTGCCAGCAGCCGAGGAGTGGCAGCCGGAAACACCATATATTTT | CASSRGVAAGNTIYF
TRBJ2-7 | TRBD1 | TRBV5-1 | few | TGCGCCAGCAGCTTGAACCCTATTACAGGGGTTGGTAATTACGAGCAGTACTTC | CASSLNPITGVGNYEQYF
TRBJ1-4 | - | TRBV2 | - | TGTGCCAGCAGCGGGACAATTCCTGAAAAACTGTTTTTT | CASSGTIPEKLFF
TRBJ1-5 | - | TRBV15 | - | TGTGCCACCAGTAGTATCAATCAGCCCCAGCATTTT | CATSSINQPQHF
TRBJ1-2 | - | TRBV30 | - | TGTGCCTGGAGGGGCAGGGCTCTTAACTATGGCTACACCTTC | CAWRGRALNYGYTF
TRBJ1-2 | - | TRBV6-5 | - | TGTGCCAGCAGGGCTACAGGGACCGGTTTAGGTGGCTACACCTTC | CASRATGTGLGGYTF
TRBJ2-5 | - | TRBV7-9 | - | TGTGCCAGCAGCACAGGGCGGGAGACCCAGTACTTC | CASSTGRETQYF
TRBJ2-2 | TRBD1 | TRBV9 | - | TGTGCCAGCAGCGGAGGACAGGGGGCGACCGGGGAGCTGTTTTTT | CASSGGQGATGELFF